The T cell receptor beta chain under discussion was sequenced for a study of shared clonotypes between healthy human individuals (dated by TCRdb to 2018 to 2020). Regarding the research as a whole: The cohort included three men and two women between 18 and 49 years of age. Blood TCR repertoires of about 5 healthy adults were deeply sequenced to estimate repertoire size and the extent of clonotype sharing between individuals. Libraries were prepared and TCR repertoires were sequenced by different laboratories using diverse techniques, in order to increase sequencing depth and limit assay-specific biases. Leukapheresis yielded between about 0.9 and 9 billion PBMCs per donor. Study-wide findings and limitations: Sampling was limited to blood, and TCR repertoires in tissue likely differ from TCR repertoires in blood. The small number of donors limited the genetic and exposure-history diversity represented. Pairwise subsampling led to the expectation that sequencing depth would affect the degree of clonotype sharing among donors.

Counted from cysteine to phenylalanine, this CDR3 has 14 amino acids. Of all the DNA, just the CDR3 is kept, 42 bases in frame from base 1. CDR1 and CDR2 are read off the germline V gene as SGHDT and YYEEEE. V is pared back by 0 bases and J by 6 bases, with 13 bases lying between the germline termini. Remarks on this clone: No antigen is known for it. Qualities for individual bases were not recorded, and no much larger clone is one base off.

The donors were healthy, HIV-negative adults who had no recently reported acute infections or vaccinations. All donors were Caucasian adults living in Nashville, Tennessee, USA. For unsorted samples, about 85 million PBMCs were counted and genomic DNA was extracted with the QIAamp DNA Blood Mini kit. Blood was collected by leukapheresis, and PBMCs were isolated by Ficoll-Histopaque density gradient centrifugation and then cryopreserved in liquid nitrogen vapor phase. TCR CDR3 regions were amplified from genomic DNA by multiplex PCR using the deep immunoSEQ assay. Genomic DNA extracted from each cell subset was distributed evenly over all wells of several immunoSEQ 96-well plates, and each plate served as one replicate. For unsorted PBMC, roughly 300 ng of genomic DNA, equivalent to approximately 30,000 T cell genomes, went into each replicate PCR. Genomic DNA from unsorted PBMC was sequenced over ten immunoSEQ deep assay plates. Purified libraries were measured with a Qubit 3.0 fluorometer, size-checked on a Bioanalyzer 2100, and measured again with the KAPA Library Quantification kit. Every immunoSEQ 96-well plate was sequenced on a separate single-read 150-cycle Illumina NextSeq 550 flow cell. The paper's processing steps were these. Because only junctional sequences without quality scores were contained in the immunoSEQ output, filtering matching that applied to full-length reads could not be performed. Sequences were annotated with PyIR, a Python wrapper for IgBLAST v1.9, and V/J genes and CDR3 were assigned using IMGT germline references. Reads were removed for weak V/J assignments (E-value above 1e-6), missing CDR3, stop codons, out-of-frame junctions, or ambiguous translated residues. V3J clonotypes were defined by identical inferred V gene, J gene, and CDR3 amino acid sequence. To compute the percentage overlap between repertoires, the number of shared unique clonotypes was divided by the size of the smaller repertoire. Richness of each repertoire was evaluated using RTK rarefaction, the Chao1 estimator, and Recon v2.1 estimates of unobserved clonotypes. As stored in TCRdb, this immuneACCESS dataset retains in-frame rearrangements with V and J assigned. A fraction of the clones does not appear; measured against another copy, unresolved V genes explain less than half of the discrepancy, and the remainder lacks a known reason. D and trimming were read from the DNA, whereas the V and J calls and clone size are those reported in that table. The sample data list 400,000 to 500,000 clones, and 70% to 80% of these were observed just once. Under 15% of the sample goes to the ten largest clones.

The receptor was isolated from a woman in her forties in good health. Some clones in this sample may be carry-over from other donors' samples. The chain links TRBV5-6 with TRBJ2-7; TRBD1 might be the D gene, on 6 matching bases. The sample comprised PBMCs. The nucleotide sequence is TGTGCCAGCAGCTTGGATTGGCAGGGGCGCGAGCAGTACTTC. Translated, it gives CASSLDWQGREQYF.